What follows are 19 T cell receptor beta chains derived from one specimen sequenced in a study of T cell repertoires in cytomegalovirus infection. TCRdb used MiXCR to reprocess the reads, holding one entry per CDR3 protein. The data show 100,000 to 150,000 distinct CDR3 sequences, with approximately 8.8% seen just once and around 9.1% held by the top ten. The sequenced sample was PBMCs. Receptors originate from a human donor in good health (CMV status not recorded). Some clones in this sample may be carry-over from other donors' samples.

This clonotype was detected many times. The J gene is TRBJ2-7, the V gene TRBV19; maybe TRBD1 (5 bases). The length of the CDR3 is 14 residues. The germline V and J ends were trimmed by 3 bases and 3 bases, with 12 bases remaining between them. Germline assignment: CDR1 LNHDA and CDR2 SQIVND (reference sequence). This CDR3 reads CASSMGPWGYEQYF. The CDR3 DNA reads as TGTGCCAGTAGTATGGGGCCGTGGGGCTACGAGCAGTACTTC.

The chain employs TRBV3-1 and TRBJ1-2; D may be TRBD1 (5 bases). Germline CDR1 is LGHDT and CDR2 is YNNKEL (reference sequence). The CDR3 runs to 15 residues. The V end lost 4 bases, the J end lost 4 bases, and 16 bases lay between the germline ends. CDR3 bases: TGTGCCAGCAGCCGCGGGGACGGCGAAAGCTATGGCTACACCTTC. Translated, it gives CASSRGDGESYGYTF.

This clonotype was found many times. The chain employs TRBV6-6 and TRBJ2-7; D is unclear. CDR1 is MNHNY, CDR2 SVGAGI, per germline (reference sequence). The CDR3 contains 14 residues. V shed 4 bases and J shed 3 bases, with 13 bases lying between them. CDR3 amino acids: CASSSLESYYEQYF. CDR3 bases: TGTGCCAGCAGTTCCCTAGAGAGTTACTACGAGCAGTACTTC.

The chain joins TRBV27 to TRBJ2-7; tentative D call: TRBD2 (5 bases). Deletions cut 2 bases from V and 2 bases from J, with 13 bases between. The CDR3 contains 15 residues. The V gene's germline CDR1 is MNHEY and CDR2 SMNVEV (reference sequence). DNA for the CDR3: TGTGCCAGCAGTTTACGGAGCGGCTCTCCCTACGAGCAGTACTTC. It encodes CASSLRSGSPYEQYF.

In this sample, this clonotype turned up a few times. V usage is TRBV14 and J usage is TRBJ2-1, with D tentatively TRBD1 (5 bases). The length of the CDR3 is 15 residues. CDR1 is SGHDN, CDR2 FVKESK, per germline. The V and J ends lost 4 bases and 0 bases respectively, with 10 bases between them. The CDR3 sequence is CASSLGVFSYNEQFF. DNA of the CDR3: TGTGCCAGCAGCCTAGGGGTTTTCTCCTACAATGAGCAGTTCTTC.

This clonotype was counted at least ten times. J is TRBJ1-1 and V is TRBV7-9, with a tentative D call TRBD1 (6 bases). This CDR3 has 13 residues. Germline V gene sequence: CDR1 SEHNR, CDR2 FQNEAQ (reference sequence). The V end was cut by 4 bases, the J end by 4 bases, with 10 bases between. CDR3 in amino acids: CASSSSGATEAFF. In DNA, the CDR3 is TGTGCCAGCAGCTCATCAGGGGCCACTGAAGCTTTCTTT.

This clonotype was observed a few times. Here the CDR3 reads CASSVREGSYNEQFF. In nucleotides, the CDR3 is TGTGCCAGCAGTGTACGGGAAGGCTCCTACAATGAGCAGTTCTTC. V is TRBV2 and J is TRBJ2-1; TRBD2 is a possible D gene (5 bases). The CDR3 sequence is 15 residues long. The germline gives CDR1 SNHLY, CDR2 FYNNEI. V gave up 4 bases and J gave up 0 bases, with 10 bases separating them.

This clonotype was seen just once. The CDR3 coding sequence is TGCAGTGCGAGGGGGACAGGGAGATCACCCCTCCACTTT. This translates into CSARGTGRSPLHF. The V call is TRBV20-1, the J call TRBJ1-6; 9 bases agree with TRBD1. Looked up from germline, CDR1 is DFQATT and CDR2 is SNEGSKA (reference sequence). The CDR3 loop spans 13 amino acids. The junction had 7 bases not matched to a gene; V was cut back by 6 bases and J by 10 bases.

This clonotype has at least ten counts. The rearrangement uses TRBV29-1 and TRBJ1-1; TRBD1 matches 7 bases. The CDR3 length is 15 residues. J gave up 6 bases and V 7 bases, and 17 bases lay outside the gene matches. Per germline, CDR1 SQVTM and CDR2 ANQGSEA. This CDR3 is CSASLPTGRSSEAFF. The CDR3 nucleotides are TGCAGCGCCTCCCTCCCGACAGGGAGATCTTCTGAAGCTTTCTTT.

A few counts support this clonotype. The V call is TRBV6-5, the J call TRBJ2-1, with 14 bases that match TRBD2. The CDR3 is 14 amino acids. Trimming cost V 8 bases and J 6 bases; bases outside gene matches: 3. Germline V gene data show CDR1 as MNHEY and CDR2 as SVGAGI. The CDR3: CASAGLAGVNEQFF. The CDR3 nucleotides read TGTGCCAGCGCGGGACTAGCGGGGGTCAATGAGCAGTTCTTC.

This chain connects TRBV29-1 to TRBJ1-1; no reliable D call. The V and J ends lost 7 bases and 5 bases respectively, with 11 bases between them. Germline values: CDR1 SQVTM, CDR2 ANQGSEA. CDR3 length: 11 residues. The CDR3 is CSATIETEAFF. CDR3 DNA sequence: TGCAGCGCAACGATTGAGACTGAAGCTTTCTTT.

This clonotype occurred many times. The J gene is TRBJ2-5, the V gene TRBV5-1; perhaps D is TRBD1 or TRBD2 (6 bases each). Germline-derived CDR1 and CDR2 are SGHRS and YFSETQ. V lost 3 bases to trimming and J lost 1 base, with 10 bases between them. The CDR3 length is 14 residues. The chain's CDR3 is CASSWGATQETQYF. The CDR3 DNA reads TGCGCCAGCAGCTGGGGGGCAACCCAAGAGACCCAGTACTTC.

This clonotype was found many times. The chain employs TRBV29-1 and TRBJ1-1; 7 bases are a match to TRBD1. This CDR3 has 14 residues. Germline trimming cut 6 bases from V and 1 base from J; bases unmatched to any gene: 8. The germline gives CDR1 SQVTM, CDR2 ANQGSEA. The CDR3: CSVDTGVTNTEAFF. The DNA for the CDR3 is TGCAGCGTAGATACAGGGGTGACGAACACTGAAGCTTTCTTT.

This clonotype was seen many times. The gene calls are TRBV6-2 or TRBV6-3 and TRBJ1-5; D unresolved. Germline V gene lookup returns CDR1 MNHEY and CDR2 SVGEGT. CDR3 length: 13 amino acids. The V end lost 7 bases, the J end lost 2 bases, and 9 bases lay between the germline ends. This CDR3 reads CASTPAGNQPQHF. The CDR3 DNA reads TGTGCCAGCACCCCCGCGGGCAATCAGCCCCAGCATTTT.

The chain has TRBV19 and TRBJ2-2; 8 bases agree with TRBD1. CDR3 length: 16 amino acids. Germline-derived CDR1 and CDR2 are LNHDA and SQIVND (reference sequence). Germline trimming cut 8 bases from V and 1 base from J; bases unmatched to any gene: 9. DNA for the CDR3: TGTGCCAGTCGCCGTCCAGGGACAGGGAACACCGGGGAGCTGTTTTTT. Protein: CASRRPGTGNTGELFF.

This clonotype was observed many times. CDR3 sequence: CASSFAGVGETQYF. As DNA, the CDR3 is TGTGCCAGCAGTTTCGCCGGGGTGGGGGAGACCCAGTACTTC. V usage is TRBV12-3 or TRBV12-4 and J usage is TRBJ2-5, with D possibly being TRBD2 (5 bases). V was clipped by 3 bases and J by 5 bases, with 13 bases between them. This CDR3 region has 14 residues.

The chain employs TRBV29-1 and TRBJ2-5; D is unresolved. The CDR3 totals 11 residues. The V gene lost 4 bases and the J gene lost 1 base, with 4 bases spanning the gap. In germline, CDR1 is SQVTM, CDR2 ANQGSEA. The CDR3 nucleotides read TGCAGCGTTGTTCCCCAAGAGACCCAGTACTTC. Amino acid sequence: CSVVPQETQYF.

This clonotype was seen repeatedly, ten times or more. The rearrangement links TRBV2 to TRBJ2-1, with D perhaps matching TRBD2 (5 bases). V lost 7 bases to trimming and J lost 4 bases, with 11 bases between them. Germline loops: CDR1 SNHLY, CDR2 FYNNEI. The CDR3 spans 13 residues. Here the CDR3 reads CASKLLGYNEQFF. The DNA for the CDR3 is TGTGCCAGCAAATTACTAGGGTACAATGAGCAGTTCTTC.

This clonotype was recorded many times. This chain uses TRBV5-1 with TRBJ2-7, with no clear D. V gave up 4 bases and J gave up 3 bases, with 20 bases separating them. The CDR3 extends over 16 amino acids. Germline CDR1 SGHRS, CDR2 YFSETQ. CDR3 protein: CASSPGNWEKDYEQYF. The CDR3 DNA follows: TGCGCCAGCAGCCCCGGTAACTGGGAAAAAGACTACGAGCAGTACTTC.